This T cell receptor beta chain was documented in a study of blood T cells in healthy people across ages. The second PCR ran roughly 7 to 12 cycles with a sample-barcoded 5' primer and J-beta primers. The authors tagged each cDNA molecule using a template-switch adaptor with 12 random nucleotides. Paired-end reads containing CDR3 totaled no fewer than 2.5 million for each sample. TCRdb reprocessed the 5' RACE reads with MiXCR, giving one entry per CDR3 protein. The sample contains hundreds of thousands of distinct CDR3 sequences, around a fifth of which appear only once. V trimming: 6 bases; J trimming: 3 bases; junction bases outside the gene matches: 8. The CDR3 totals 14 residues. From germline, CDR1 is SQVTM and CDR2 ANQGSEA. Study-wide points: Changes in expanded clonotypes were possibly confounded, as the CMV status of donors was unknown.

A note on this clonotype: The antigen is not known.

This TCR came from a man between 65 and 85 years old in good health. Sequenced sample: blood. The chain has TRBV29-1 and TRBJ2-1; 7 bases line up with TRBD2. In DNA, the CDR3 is TGCAGCGTGGATAGACTAGCATACTACAATGAGCAGTTCTTC. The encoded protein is CSVDRLAYYNEQFF.